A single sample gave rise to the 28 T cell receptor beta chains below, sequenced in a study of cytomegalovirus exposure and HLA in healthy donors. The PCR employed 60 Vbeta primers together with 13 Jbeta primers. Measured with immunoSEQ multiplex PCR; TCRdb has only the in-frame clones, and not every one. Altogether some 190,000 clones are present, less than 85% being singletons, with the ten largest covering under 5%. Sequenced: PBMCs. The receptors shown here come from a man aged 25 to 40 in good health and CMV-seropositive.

The CDR3 sequence: CASSLNLGGAGVFPYEQYF. DNA of the CDR3: TGTGCCAGCAGCTTAAATCTGGGGGGAGCGGGAGTTTTCCCCTACGAGCAGTACTTC. V and J are TRBV7-2 and TRBJ2-7, with 8 nucleotides matching TRBD2. CDR3 length: 19 residues. CDR1 and CDR2 (germline): SGHTA, FQGNSA. V lost 2 bases and J lost 2; bases outside the gene matches: 17. Full variable domain (missing parts from reference TRBV7-2 and TRBJ2-7): GAGVSQSPSNKVTEKGKDVELRCDPISGHTALYWYRQSLGQGLEFLIYFQGNSAPDKSGLPSDRFSAERTGGSVSTLTIQRTQQEDSAVYLCASSLNLGGAGVFPYEQYFGPGTRLTVT.

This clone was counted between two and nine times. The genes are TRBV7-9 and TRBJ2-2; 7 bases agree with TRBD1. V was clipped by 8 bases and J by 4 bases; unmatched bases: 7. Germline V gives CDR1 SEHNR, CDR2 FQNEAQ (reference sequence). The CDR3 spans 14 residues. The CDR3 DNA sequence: TGTGCCAGCTCGCCTACAGGGGTCACCGGGGAGCTGTTTTTT. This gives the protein CASSPTGVTGELFF.

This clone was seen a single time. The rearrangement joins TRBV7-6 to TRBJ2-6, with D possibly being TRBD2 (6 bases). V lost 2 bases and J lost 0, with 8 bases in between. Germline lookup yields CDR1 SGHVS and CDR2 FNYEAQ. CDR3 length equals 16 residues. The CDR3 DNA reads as TGTGCCAGCAGCTTATGGGGAGGCTCTGGGGCCAACGTCCTGACTTTC. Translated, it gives CASSLWGGSGANVLTF.

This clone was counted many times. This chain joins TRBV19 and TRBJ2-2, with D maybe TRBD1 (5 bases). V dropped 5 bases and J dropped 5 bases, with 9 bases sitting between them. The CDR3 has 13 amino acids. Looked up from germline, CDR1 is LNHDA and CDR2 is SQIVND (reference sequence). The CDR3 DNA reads TGTGCCAGTAGTCGGCAGGGAACCGGGGAGCTGTTTTTT. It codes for CASSRQGTGELFF.

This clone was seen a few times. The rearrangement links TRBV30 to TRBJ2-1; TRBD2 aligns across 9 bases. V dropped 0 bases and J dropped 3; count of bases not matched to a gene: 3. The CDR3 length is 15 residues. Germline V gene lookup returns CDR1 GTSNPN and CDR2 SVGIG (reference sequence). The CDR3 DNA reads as TGTGCCTGGAGTGTAGCGGGAGGCTACTACAATGAGCAGTTCTTC. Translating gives CAWSVAGGYYNEQFF.

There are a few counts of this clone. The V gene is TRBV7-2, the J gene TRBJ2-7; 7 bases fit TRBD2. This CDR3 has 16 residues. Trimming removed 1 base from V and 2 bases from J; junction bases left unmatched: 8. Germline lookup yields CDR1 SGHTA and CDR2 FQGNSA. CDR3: CASSLGGGTVPYEQYF. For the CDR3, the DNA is TGTGCCAGCAGCTTAGGGGGGGGGACTGTTCCCTACGAGCAGTACTTC.

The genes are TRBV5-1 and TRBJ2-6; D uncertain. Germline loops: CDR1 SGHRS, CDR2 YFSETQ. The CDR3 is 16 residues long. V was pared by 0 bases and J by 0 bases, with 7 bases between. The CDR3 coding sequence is TGCGCCAGCAGCTTGGGGCCCACCTCTGGGGCCAACGTCCTGACTTTC. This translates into CASSLGPTSGANVLTF.

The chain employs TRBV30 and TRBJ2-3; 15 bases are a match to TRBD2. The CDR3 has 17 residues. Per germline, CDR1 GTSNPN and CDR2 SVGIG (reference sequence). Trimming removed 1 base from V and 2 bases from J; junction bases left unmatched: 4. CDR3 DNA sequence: TGTGCCTGGAGTGACGGGACTAGCGGGAGGTACACAGATACGCAGTATTTT. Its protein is CAWSDGTSGRYTDTQYF.

CDR3 loop: CSVVLITEAFF. CDR3 in DNA: TGCAGCGTTGTACTCATCACTGAAGCTTTCTTT. J is TRBJ1-1 and V is TRBV29-1; D is uncertain. The CDR3 runs 11 residues. CDR1 is SQVTM and CDR2 is ANQGSEA in the germline V gene. The germline V and J ends were trimmed by 4 bases and 4 bases, with 7 bases remaining between them.

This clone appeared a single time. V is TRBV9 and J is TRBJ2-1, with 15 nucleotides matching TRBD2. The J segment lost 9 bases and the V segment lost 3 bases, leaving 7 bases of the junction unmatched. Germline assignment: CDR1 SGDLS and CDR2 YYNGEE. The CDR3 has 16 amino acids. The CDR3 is CASSETPGLAGGEQFF. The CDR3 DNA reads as TGTGCCAGCAGCGAGACCCCGGGACTAGCGGGAGGTGAGCAGTTCTTC.

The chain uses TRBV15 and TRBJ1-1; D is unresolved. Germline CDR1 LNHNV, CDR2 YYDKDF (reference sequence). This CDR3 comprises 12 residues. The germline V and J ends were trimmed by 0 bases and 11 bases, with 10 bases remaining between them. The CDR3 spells CATSRDFGEAFF. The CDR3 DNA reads TGTGCCACCAGCAGAGATTTCGGGGAGGCTTTCTTT.

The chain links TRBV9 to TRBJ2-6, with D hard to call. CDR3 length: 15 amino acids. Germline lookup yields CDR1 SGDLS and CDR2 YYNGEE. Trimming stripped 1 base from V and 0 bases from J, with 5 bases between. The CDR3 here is CASSVTDSGANVLTF. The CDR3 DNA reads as TGTGCCAGCAGCGTAACAGACTCTGGGGCCAACGTCCTGACTTTC. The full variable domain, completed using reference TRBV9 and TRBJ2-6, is DSGVTQTPKHLITATGQRVTLRCSPRSGDLSVYWYQQSLDQGLQFLIQYYNGEERAKGNILERFSAQQFPDLHSELNLSSLELGDSALYFCASSVTDSGANVLTFGAGSRLTVL.

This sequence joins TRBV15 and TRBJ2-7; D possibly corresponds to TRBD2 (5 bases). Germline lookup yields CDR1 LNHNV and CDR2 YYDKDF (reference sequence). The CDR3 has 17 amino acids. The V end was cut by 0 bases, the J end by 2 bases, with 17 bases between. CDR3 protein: CATSRDLGGFSPYEQYF. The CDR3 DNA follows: TGTGCCACCAGCAGAGATTTAGGCGGGTTCAGCCCCTACGAGCAGTACTTC. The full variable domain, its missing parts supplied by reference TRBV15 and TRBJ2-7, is DAMVIQNPRYQVTQFGKPVTLSCSQTLNHNVMYWYQQKSSQAPKLLFHYYDKDFNNEADTPDNFQSRRPNTSFCFLDIRSPGLGDTAMYLCATSRDLGGFSPYEQYFGPGTRLTVT.

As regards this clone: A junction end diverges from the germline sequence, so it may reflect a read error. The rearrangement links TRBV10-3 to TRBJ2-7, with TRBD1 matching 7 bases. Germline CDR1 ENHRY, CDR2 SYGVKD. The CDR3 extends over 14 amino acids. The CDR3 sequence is CAVSPTGISYEQYF. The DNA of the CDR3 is TGTGCCGTCAGTCCGACAGGGATCAGCTACGAGCAGTACTTC.

The CDR3 DNA sequence: TGCAGTGCTCTCTACCTGAATACGCAGTATTTT. Protein product: CSALYLNTQYF. The V and J genes are TRBV20-1 and TRBJ2-3, with D unclear. The CDR3 loop spans 11 amino acids. Trimming took off 5 bases at V and 7 bases at J, with 10 bases between the two ends. The germline CDR1 and CDR2 sequences are DFQATT and SNEGSKA (reference sequence).

CDR3 nucleotides: TGTGCCAGCAGCTTGAACGGAGCGAATGAAAAACTGTTTTTT. It yields the protein CASSLNGANEKLFF. The V and J genes are TRBV5-4 and TRBJ1-4, with no clear D. CDR1 and CDR2 from the germline V gene are SGHNT and YYREEE (reference sequence). V was trimmed by 1 base and J by 5 bases, leaving 9 bases between them. The CDR3 contains 14 residues.

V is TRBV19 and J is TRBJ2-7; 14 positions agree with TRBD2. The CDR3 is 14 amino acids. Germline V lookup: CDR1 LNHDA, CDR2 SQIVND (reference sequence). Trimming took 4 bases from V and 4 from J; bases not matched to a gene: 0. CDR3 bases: TGTGCCAGTAGTAGGACTAGCGGGAGGTACGAGCAGTACTTC. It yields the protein CASSRTSGRYEQYF.

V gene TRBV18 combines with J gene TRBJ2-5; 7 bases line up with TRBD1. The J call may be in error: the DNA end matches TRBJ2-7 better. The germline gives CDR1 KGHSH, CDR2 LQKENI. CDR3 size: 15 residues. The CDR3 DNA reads TGTGCCAGCTCTACCGACAGGGCACTCTCCTACGAGCAGTACTTC. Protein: CASSTDRALSYEQYF.

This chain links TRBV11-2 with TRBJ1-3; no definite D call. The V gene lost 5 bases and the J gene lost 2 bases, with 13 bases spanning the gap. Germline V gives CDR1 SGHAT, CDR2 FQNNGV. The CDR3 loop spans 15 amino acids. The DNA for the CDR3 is TGTGCCAGCAGCCCTGACACGGCCGCTGGAAACACCATATATTTT. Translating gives CASSPDTAAGNTIYF.

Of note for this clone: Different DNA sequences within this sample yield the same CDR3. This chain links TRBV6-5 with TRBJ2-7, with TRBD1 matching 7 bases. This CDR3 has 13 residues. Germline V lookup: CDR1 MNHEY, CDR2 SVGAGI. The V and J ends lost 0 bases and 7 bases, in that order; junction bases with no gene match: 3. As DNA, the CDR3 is TGTGCCAGCAGTTACTCGCTACAGGGGGAGCAGTACTTC. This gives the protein CASSYSLQGEQYF.

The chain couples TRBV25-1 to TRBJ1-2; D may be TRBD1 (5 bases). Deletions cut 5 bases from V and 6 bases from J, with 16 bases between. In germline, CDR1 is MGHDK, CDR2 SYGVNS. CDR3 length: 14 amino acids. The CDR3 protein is CASSRGAVRDGYTF. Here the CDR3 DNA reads TGTGCCAGCAGTCGCGGGGCAGTACGGGATGGCTACACCTTC.

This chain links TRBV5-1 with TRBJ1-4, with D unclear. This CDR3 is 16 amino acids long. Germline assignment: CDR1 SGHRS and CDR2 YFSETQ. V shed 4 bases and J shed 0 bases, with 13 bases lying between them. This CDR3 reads CASSPGGSATNEKLFF. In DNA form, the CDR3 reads TGCGCCAGCAGCCCCGGTGGGAGTGCAACTAATGAAAAACTGTTTTTT. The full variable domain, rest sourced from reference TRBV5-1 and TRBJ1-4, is KAGVTQTPRYLIKTRGQQVTLSCSPISGHRSVSWYQQTPGQGLQFLFEYFSETQRNKGNFPGRFSGRQFSNSRSEMNVSTLELGDSALYLCASSPGGSATNEKLFFGSGTQLSVL.

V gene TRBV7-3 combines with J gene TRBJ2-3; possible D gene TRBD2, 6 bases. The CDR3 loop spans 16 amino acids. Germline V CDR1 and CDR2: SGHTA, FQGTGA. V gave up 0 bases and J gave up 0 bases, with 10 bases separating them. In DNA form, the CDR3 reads TGTGCCAGCAGCTTAACGTTAGCGGCAAGCACAGATACGCAGTATTTT. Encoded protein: CASSLTLAASTDTQYF.

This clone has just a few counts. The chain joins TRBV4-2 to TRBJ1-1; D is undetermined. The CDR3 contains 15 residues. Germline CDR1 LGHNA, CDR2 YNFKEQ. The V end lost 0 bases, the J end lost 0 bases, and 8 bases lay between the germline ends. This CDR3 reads CASSQELQLNTEAFF. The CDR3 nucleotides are TGTGCCAGCAGCCAAGAACTCCAATTGAACACTGAAGCTTTCTTT.

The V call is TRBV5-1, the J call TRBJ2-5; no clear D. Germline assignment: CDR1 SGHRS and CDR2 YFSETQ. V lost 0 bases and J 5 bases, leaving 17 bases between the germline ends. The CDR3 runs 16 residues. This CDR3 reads CASSLDLRGRGETQYF. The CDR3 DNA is TGCGCCAGCAGCTTGGACTTACGCGGCCGTGGGGAGACCCAGTACTTC.

Written as DNA, the CDR3 is TGTGCCAGCTCACCACCGACAGGGGGGAACACCGGGGAGCTGTTTTTT. Protein product: CASSPPTGGNTGELFF. The rearrangement joins TRBV18 to TRBJ2-2, with 9 bases identical to TRBD1. Germline-derived CDR1 and CDR2 are KGHSH and LQKENI. The CDR3 extends over 16 amino acids. V lost 0 bases to trimming and J lost 1 base; unmatched junction nucleotides: 0.

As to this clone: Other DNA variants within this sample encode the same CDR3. The DNA for the CDR3 is TGTGCCAGCAGCACCGGGACAGGGCATCAGCCCCAGCATTTT. It codes for CASSTGTGHQPQHF. This sequence joins TRBV28 and TRBJ1-5; 9 nucleotides align to TRBD1. Germline V gives CDR1 MDHEN, CDR2 SYDVKM. Trimming cost V 6 bases and J 5 bases; bases outside gene matches: 5. The CDR3 sequence is 14 residues long.

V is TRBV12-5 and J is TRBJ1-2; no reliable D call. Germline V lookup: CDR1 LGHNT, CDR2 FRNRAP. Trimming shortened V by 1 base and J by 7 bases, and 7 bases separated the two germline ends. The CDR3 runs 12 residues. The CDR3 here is CASGLGRGGYTF. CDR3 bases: TGTGCTAGTGGTTTGGGCCGAGGTGGCTACACCTTC.